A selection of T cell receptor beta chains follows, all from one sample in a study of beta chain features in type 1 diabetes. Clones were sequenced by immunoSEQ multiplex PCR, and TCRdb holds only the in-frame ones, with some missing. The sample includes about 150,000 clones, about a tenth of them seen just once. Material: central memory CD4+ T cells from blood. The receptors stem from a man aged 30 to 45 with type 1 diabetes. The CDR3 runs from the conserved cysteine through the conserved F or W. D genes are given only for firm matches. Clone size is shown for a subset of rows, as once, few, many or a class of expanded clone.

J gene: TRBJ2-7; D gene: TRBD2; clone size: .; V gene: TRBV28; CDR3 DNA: TGTGCCAGCAGTTCAGGAGCCGGGACTAGCGGGAGTTACGAGCAGTACTTC; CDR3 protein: CASSSGAGTSGSYEQYF
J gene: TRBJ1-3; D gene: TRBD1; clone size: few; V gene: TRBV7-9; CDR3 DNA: TGTGCCAGCAGCCGATGGACAGGGTCTGGAAACACCATATATTTT; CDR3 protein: CASSRWTGSGNTIYF
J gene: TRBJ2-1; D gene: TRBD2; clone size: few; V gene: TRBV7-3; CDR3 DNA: TGTGCCAGCAGCTTTAGCGGGAGCTCCTACAATGAGCAGTTCTTC; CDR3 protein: CASSFSGSSYNEQFF
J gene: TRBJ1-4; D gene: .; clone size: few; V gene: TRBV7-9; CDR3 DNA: TGTGCCAGCAGCTTAGACTGGGAAAAACTGTTTTTT; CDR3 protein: CASSLDWEKLFF
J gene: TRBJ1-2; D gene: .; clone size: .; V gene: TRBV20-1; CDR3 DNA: TGCAGTGGGGTAGGGGATTCGGGCTACACCTTC; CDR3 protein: CSGVGDSGYTF
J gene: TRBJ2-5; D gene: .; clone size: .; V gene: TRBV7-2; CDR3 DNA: TGTGCCAGCAGCTTAGCGGGGGTGGGAGGTCAAGAGACCCAGTACTTC; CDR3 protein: CASSLAGVGGQETQYF
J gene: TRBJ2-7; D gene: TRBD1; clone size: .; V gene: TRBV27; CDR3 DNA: TGTGCCAGCAGTTCGGCCGGGACAGGGCTCCACGAGCAGTACTTC; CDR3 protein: CASSSAGTGLHEQYF
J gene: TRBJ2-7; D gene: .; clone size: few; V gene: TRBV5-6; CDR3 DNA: TGTGCCAGCAGCCCGACGCGGCAAAACTACGAGCAGTACTTC; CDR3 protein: CASSPTRQNYEQYF
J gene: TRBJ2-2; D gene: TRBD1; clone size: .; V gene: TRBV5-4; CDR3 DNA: TGTGCCAGCAGCTTACAGGGGACGCACACCGGGGAGCTGTTTTTT; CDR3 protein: CASSLQGTHTGELFF
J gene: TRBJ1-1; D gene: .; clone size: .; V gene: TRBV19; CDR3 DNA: TGTGCCAGTAGTATCGAGACAGGGAACACTGAAGCTTTCTTT; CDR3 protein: CASSIETGNTEAFF
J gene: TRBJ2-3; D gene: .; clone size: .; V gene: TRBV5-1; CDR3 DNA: TGCGCCAGCACCAACCGGGGAGAACGAGCTGCAGATACGCAGTATTTT; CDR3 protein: CASTNRGERAADTQYF
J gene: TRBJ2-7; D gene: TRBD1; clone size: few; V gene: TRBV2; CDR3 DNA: TGTGCCAGCAGTTCGACAGGGATCACCTACGAGCAGTACTTC; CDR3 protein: CASSSTGITYEQYF
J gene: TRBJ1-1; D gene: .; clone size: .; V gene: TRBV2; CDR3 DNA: TGTGCCAGCAACCGCTTAGAAAACACTGAAGCTTTCTTT; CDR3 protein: CASNRLENTEAFF
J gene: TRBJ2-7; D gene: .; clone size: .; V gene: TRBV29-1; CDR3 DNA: TGCAGCGTTGAAGATTATCAGGGAGGCGAGCAGTACTTC; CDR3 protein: CSVEDYQGGEQYF
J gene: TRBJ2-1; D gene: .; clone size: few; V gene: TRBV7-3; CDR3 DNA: TGTGCCAGCAGCTTAGCGGGTAAAGATGAGCAGTTCTTC; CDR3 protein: CASSLAGKDEQFF
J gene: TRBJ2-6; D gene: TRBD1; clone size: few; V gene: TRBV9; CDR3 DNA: TGTGCCAGCAGTAAGGGACAGGGGGGCTCTGGGGCCAACGTCCTGACTTTC; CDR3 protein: CASSKGQGGSGANVLTF